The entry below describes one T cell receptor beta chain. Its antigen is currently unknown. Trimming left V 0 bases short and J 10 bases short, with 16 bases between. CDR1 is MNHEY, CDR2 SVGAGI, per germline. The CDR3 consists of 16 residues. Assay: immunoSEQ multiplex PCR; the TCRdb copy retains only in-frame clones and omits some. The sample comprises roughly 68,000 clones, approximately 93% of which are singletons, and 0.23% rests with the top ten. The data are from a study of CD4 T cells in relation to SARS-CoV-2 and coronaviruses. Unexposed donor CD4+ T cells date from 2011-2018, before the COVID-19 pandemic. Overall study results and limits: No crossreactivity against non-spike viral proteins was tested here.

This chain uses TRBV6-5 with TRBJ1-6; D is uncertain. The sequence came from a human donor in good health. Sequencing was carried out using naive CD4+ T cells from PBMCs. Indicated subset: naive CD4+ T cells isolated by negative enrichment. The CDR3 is CASSYSTSPLGSPLHF. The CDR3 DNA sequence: TGTGCCAGCAGTTACTCGACCTCCCCCCTGGGGTCACCCCTCCACTTT.